A single sample gave rise to the 15 T cell receptor beta chains below, sequenced in a study of T cell responses to AZD1222 COVID-19 vaccine. Measured with immunoSEQ multiplex PCR; TCRdb has only the in-frame clones, and not every one. This table has 120,000 to 150,000 clones, approximately 88% appearing once. This material consisted of peripheral blood, taken 28 days after the second dose of the MenACWY control vaccine. The receptors stem from an adult who received the MenACWY meningococcal vaccine as a control.

The chain joins TRBV6-1 to TRBJ2-2; maybe TRBD1 (5 bases). This CDR3 spans 17 amino acids. The germline V gene encodes CDR1 MNHNS and CDR2 SASEGT. Trimming stripped 0 bases from V and 0 bases from J, with 11 bases between. Written as DNA, the CDR3 is TGTGCCAGCAGTGAAGCGCGCGTGACAGCGAACACCGGGGAGCTGTTTTTT. It specifies CASSEARVTANTGELFF.

J is TRBJ2-5 and V is TRBV5-1; 14 bases fit TRBD2. CDR1 and CDR2 from the germline V gene are SGHRS and YFSETQ. V lost 4 bases to trimming and J lost 5 bases; unmatched junction nucleotides: 4. The CDR3 is 15 residues long. The CDR3 loop is CASSPGTSGSETQYF. The CDR3 region has the DNA TGCGCCAGCAGCCCGGGGACTAGCGGGAGCGAGACCCAGTACTTC.

This chain connects TRBV30 to TRBJ1-1; no clear D gene. Germline values: CDR1 GTSNPN, CDR2 SVGIG (reference sequence). The CDR3 totals 12 residues. Trimming pared 3 bases from V and 5 bases from J, leaving 10 bases between. The CDR3 DNA reads as TGTGCCTGGAGGGTTGGGATAACTGAAGCTTTCTTT. Encoded protein: CAWRVGITEAFF.

This chain joins TRBV28 and TRBJ2-1; D is tentatively TRBD1 or TRBD2 (6 bases each). This CDR3 region has 14 residues. The V and J ends lost 0 bases and 9 bases respectively, with 12 bases between them. CDR1 is MDHEN and CDR2 is SYDVKM in the germline V gene. The CDR3 protein is CASSLWKGGAEQFF. DNA of the CDR3: TGTGCCAGCAGTTTATGGAAGGGGGGAGCTGAGCAGTTCTTC.

The chain has TRBV7-9 and TRBJ2-2; D unresolved. Germline CDR1 and CDR2: SEHNR and FQNEAQ (reference sequence). Trimming took 3 bases from V and 1 from J, leaving 6 bases between them. This CDR3 is 14 amino acids long. The CDR3 region has the DNA TGTGCCAGCAGCTTCAAGCGGAACACCGGGGAGCTGTTTTTT. It encodes CASSFKRNTGELFF.

J is TRBJ2-6 and V is TRBV7-2; D call uncertain. Germline CDR1 reads SGHTA; CDR2 reads FQGNSA. This CDR3 is 18 amino acids long. Trimming cost V 2 bases and J 0 bases, with 14 bases left between them. In nucleotides, the CDR3 is TGTGCCAGCAGCTTAATGGACCTACGGCTCTCTGGGGCCAACGTCCTGACTTTC. Protein: CASSLMDLRLSGANVLTF.

The chain links TRBV6-5 to TRBJ1-2; D perhaps matches TRBD1 (5 bases). CDR3 length: 12 amino acids. Germline V gives CDR1 MNHEY, CDR2 SVGAGI. Trimming pared 6 bases from V and 4 bases from J, leaving 9 bases between. CDR3 in amino acids: CASRQGGYGYTF. The CDR3 DNA follows: TGTGCCAGCAGGCAGGGAGGCTATGGCTACACCTTC.

The chain carries TRBV6-5 and TRBJ2-7; tentatively, D is TRBD1 (6 bases). The V end lost 0 bases, the J end lost 2 bases, and 11 bases lay between the germline ends. Germline assignment: CDR1 MNHEY and CDR2 SVGAGI. The CDR3 length is 15 residues. Written as DNA, the CDR3 is TGTGCCAGCAGTTACTCCCAGGGGCTTCCCTACGAGCAGTACTTC. Translated, it gives CASSYSQGLPYEQYF.

V usage is TRBV19 and J usage is TRBJ1-1, with D possibly TRBD1 on 5 matching bases. Germline V gene lookup returns CDR1 LNHDA and CDR2 SQIVND (reference sequence). This CDR3 is 13 amino acids long. V lost 5 bases, J lost 1 base, and 8 bases lay in between. The CDR3 DNA reads as TGTGCCAGTAGTCGACAGTGGAACACTGAAGCTTTCTTT. Its translation: CASSRQWNTEAFF.

The chain employs TRBV24-1 and TRBJ2-7; TRBD1 aligns across 9 bases. With V trimmed by 4 bases and J by 0 bases, 6 bases remained unmatched. This CDR3 region has 16 residues. Per germline, CDR1 KGHDR and CDR2 SFDVKD. The CDR3 nucleotides are TGTGCCACCAGTGAGACAGGACAGGGGTCCTCCTACGAGCAGTACTTC. This encodes CATSETGQGSSYEQYF.

In this sample, this clone turned up once. The chain joins TRBV9 to TRBJ1-4, with D hard to call. Trimming took 2 bases from V and 0 from J, leaving 5 bases between them. Germline CDR1 is SGDLS and CDR2 is YYNGEE. The length of the CDR3 is 14 residues. The chain's CDR3 is CASSVSSTNEKLFF. The DNA of the CDR3 is TGTGCCAGCAGCGTGAGCTCAACTAATGAAAAACTGTTTTTT. Full variable domain (outside the CDR3, taken from reference TRBV9 and TRBJ1-4): DSGVTQTPKHLITATGQRVTLRCSPRSGDLSVYWYQQSLDQGLQFLIQYYNGEERAKGNILERFSAQQFPDLHSELNLSSLELGDSALYFCASSVSSTNEKLFFGSGTQLSVL.

In the case of this clone: Other nucleotide sequences in the sample specify the same CDR3. The genes are TRBV7-2 and TRBJ2-1, with D possibly TRBD2 on 6 matching bases. The CDR3 is 14 amino acids. The germline V and J ends were trimmed by 0 bases and 6 bases, with 9 bases remaining between them. The germline V gene has CDR1 SGHTA and CDR2 FQGNSA. In DNA form, the CDR3 reads TGTGCCAGCAGCTTAGCGGGAGGAGGCAATGAGCAGTTCTTC. Amino acids: CASSLAGGGNEQFF.

The rearrangement joins TRBV11-2 to TRBJ2-7, with D possibly being TRBD2 (5 bases). This CDR3 comprises 17 residues. With 0 bases removed from V and 2 bases from J, the gap between germline ends came to 17 bases. The germline gives CDR1 SGHAT, CDR2 FQNNGV. In nucleotides, the CDR3 is TGTGCCAGCAGCTTAGACGCCCAAAGGAAGGAGGCCTACGAGCAGTACTTC. Residues: CASSLDAQRKEAYEQYF.

The rearrangement links TRBV15 to TRBJ2-5; 7 bases map to TRBD1. V lost 0 bases and J lost 5; bases outside the gene matches: 9. Germline CDR1 is LNHNV and CDR2 is YYDKDF (reference sequence). CDR3 length: 16 residues. CDR3 amino acids: CATSRDQPGRGETQYF. The CDR3 bases are TGTGCCACCAGCAGAGATCAGCCGGGCAGGGGGGAGACCCAGTACTTC.

The rearrangement uses TRBV7-2 and TRBJ2-7; 8 bases line up with TRBD2. The CDR3 extends over 15 amino acids. Unmatched junction bases numbered 8, after V lost 5 bases and J lost 2 bases. The germline V gene encodes CDR1 SGHTA and CDR2 FQGNSA. DNA for the CDR3: TGTGCCAGCAGCCAAATAGCGGGGACTACCTACGAGCAGTACTTC. Protein sequence: CASSQIAGTTYEQYF.